This entry concerns a single T cell receptor (beta chain). The data were obtained in a study of OX40 agonist ivuxolimab in advanced cancers. The CDR3 is made up of 15 amino acids. The V end was cut by 6 bases, the J end by 5 bases, with 19 bases between. The germline V gene has CDR1 SGHTA and CDR2 FQGNSA. Profiling relied on immunoSEQ multiplex PCR, and the TCRdb table lists in-frame clones only, not all of them. The repertoire includes roughly 53,000 clones, around 89% of them detected once, and approximately 5% sits in the top ten. The material was CD4+ or CD8+ T cells sorted from blood, obtained in a trial of the OX40 agonist ivuxolimab. This sequence originates from an adult with an advanced solid tumor such as melanoma, head and neck, liver or kidney cancer. V usage is TRBV7-2 and J usage is TRBJ2-5; the D gene is possibly TRBD1 (5 bases). The CDR3: CASRPDSKRSETQYF. For the CDR3, the DNA is TGTGCCAGCAGACCCGACAGTAAAAGGTCGGAGACCCAGTACTTC.